This passage covers 27 T cell receptor beta chains from one sample sequenced in a study of T-cell reconstitution after alpha-beta-depleted transplantation in children. Unique molecular identifiers were used in preparing the TCRbeta library. TCRdb re-derived calls from the PCR reads in MiXCR, one entry per CDR3 protein. The sample shows 240,000 or so distinct CDR3 sequences, roughly 8% of them seen only once. Source: PBMCs, mostly from graft donor cells, taken 180 days after TCRalphabeta/CD19-depleted stem cell transplant. Receptors were obtained from a male patient between 5 and 17 years old who had a stem cell transplant for acute lymphoblastic leukemia, so the T cells may come from the graft donor.

This clonotype was seen ten or more times. The J gene is TRBJ1-3, the V gene TRBV20-1; the D is unclear. Trimming cost V 2 bases and J 4 bases, with 3 bases left between them. The CDR3 has 11 residues. From germline, CDR1 is DFQATT and CDR2 SNEGSKA (reference sequence). DNA of the CDR3: TGCAGTGCTAGAAACGGAAACACCATATATTTT. Translating it yields CSARNGNTIYF.

This clonotype was seen repeatedly, ten times or more. V usage is TRBV20-1 and J usage is TRBJ2-1, with D unclear. Germline-derived CDR1 and CDR2 are DFQATT and SNEGSKA (reference sequence). Trimming took 1 base from V and 0 from J, leaving 7 bases between them. This CDR3 has 14 residues. The CDR3 DNA is TGCAGTGCTAGAGGGGGTAGCTCCTACAATGAGCAGTTCTTC. Translated: CSARGGSSYNEQFF.

This clonotype was seen at least ten times. The DNA of the CDR3 is TGCAGTGCTAGACGCCGGGACACCCCCTACGAGCAGTACTTC. It is translated as CSARRRDTPYEQYF. The chain has TRBV20-1 and TRBJ2-7; possible D gene TRBD1, 6 bases. In germline, CDR1 is DFQATT, CDR2 SNEGSKA (reference sequence). The CDR3 spans 14 residues. V lost 2 bases and J 2 bases, leaving 13 bases between the germline ends.

Many counts were recorded for this clonotype. The rearrangement joins TRBV12-3 or TRBV12-4 to TRBJ2-7; D ambiguous. Deletions cut 5 bases from V and 6 bases from J, with 8 bases between. The CDR3 spans 11 residues. The CDR3: CASSNSFEQYF. The CDR3 region has the DNA TGTGCCAGCAGTAATTCTTTCGAGCAGTACTTC.

The sample holds many counts of this clonotype. This chain links TRBV9 with TRBJ2-6; D might be TRBD1 or TRBD2, each matching 6 bases. V lost 0 bases and J lost 1, with 23 bases in between. The CDR3 extends over 21 amino acids. From germline, CDR1 is SGDLS and CDR2 YYNGEE. As DNA, the CDR3 is TGTGCCAGCAGCGTAGCTGGGGGGCTGGGGTCGAGTTTGTCTGGGGCCAACGTCCTGACTTTC. Translation: CASSVAGGLGSSLSGANVLTF.

With regard to this clonotype: With a much larger clone just one base away, this may be a read error. V and J are TRBV29-1 and TRBJ2-5, with a weak D call TRBD1 (5 bases). This CDR3 comprises 11 residues. Looked up from germline, CDR1 is SQVTM and CDR2 is ANQGSEA. The CDR3 DNA follows: TGCAGCGCTGATTTGGGGCAGACCCGGTACTTC. It specifies CSADLGQTRYF. Complete variable domain (other parts from reference TRBV29-1 and TRBJ2-5): SAVISQKPSRDICQRGTSLTIQCQVDSQVTMMFWYRQQPGQSLTLIATANQGSEATYESGFVIDKFPISRPNLTFSTLTVSNMSPEDSSIYLCSADLGQTRYFGPGTRLLVL.

This clonotype was counted ten times or more. The chain uses TRBV2 and TRBJ2-2; D is unresolved. V was clipped by 6 bases and J by 1 base, with 12 bases between them. The germline V gene has CDR1 SNHLY and CDR2 FYNNEI. This CDR3 is 15 amino acids long. CDR3 nucleotide sequence: TGTGCCAGCAGGGAGTCACGAAGGAACACCGGGGAGCTGTTTTTT. Amino acids: CASRESRRNTGELFF. Combining the CDR3 with reference TRBV2 and TRBJ2-2 gives the whole variable domain EPEVTQTPSHQVTQMGQEVILRCVPISNHLYFYWYRQILGQKVEFLVSFYNNEISEKSEIFDDQFSVERPDGSNFTLKIRSTKLEDSAMYFCASRESRRNTGELFFGEGSRLTVL.

This clonotype was seen repeatedly, ten times or more. The chain joins TRBV5-4 to TRBJ1-2; perhaps TRBD1 as D (5 bases). V was cut by 4 bases and J by 1 base, with 8 bases left in between. The CDR3 length is 13 residues. CDR1 is SGHNT and CDR2 is YYREEE in the germline V gene (reference sequence). CDR3 DNA sequence: TGTGCCAGCAGCCGGGACGGTAACTATGGCTACACCTTC. As protein: CASSRDGNYGYTF.

This clonotype was seen at least ten times. This rearrangement joins TRBV7-9 to TRBJ2-4; 7 bases fit TRBD1. V gave up 3 bases and J gave up 3 bases; unmatched junction bases: 5. The CDR3 covers 15 residues. Germline-derived CDR1 and CDR2 are SEHNR and FQNEAQ (reference sequence). The CDR3 coding sequence is TGTGCCAGCAGCTTTACCCGGGACAGCAAAAACATTCAGTACTTC. Translation gives CASSFTRDSKNIQYF. The entire variable domain, with the rest obtained from reference TRBV7-9 and TRBJ2-4, is as follows: DTGVSQNPRHKITKRGQNVTFRCDPISEHNRLYWYRQTLGQGPEFLTYFQNEAQLEKSRLLSDRFSAERPKGSFSTLEIQRTEQGDSAMYLCASSFTRDSKNIQYFGAGTRLSVL.

The chain uses TRBV7-3 and TRBJ2-1; D unresolved. Germline lookup yields CDR1 SGHTA and CDR2 FQGTGA. This CDR3 is built from 16 residues. V gave up 4 bases and J gave up 0 bases, with 13 bases separating them. The CDR3 sequence: CASSSAGSSSYNEQFF. DNA of the CDR3: TGTGCCAGCAGCTCCGCCGGGTCCAGCTCCTACAATGAGCAGTTCTTC. Combining the CDR3 with reference TRBV7-3 and TRBJ2-1 gives the whole variable domain GAGVSQTPSNKVTEKGKYVELRCDPISGHTALYWYRQSLGQGPEFLIYFQGTGAADDSGLPNDRFFAVRPEGSVSTLKIQRTERGDSAVYLCASSSAGSSSYNEQFFGPGTRLTVL.

This clonotype has at least ten counts. The J gene is TRBJ1-1, the V gene TRBV15; 7 nucleotides agree with TRBD1. The germline V gene encodes CDR1 LNHNV and CDR2 YYDKDF (reference sequence). V was pared by 3 bases and J by 4 bases, with 5 bases of the junction left unmatched. The CDR3 consists of 14 residues. The CDR3 bases are TGTGCCACCAGCAGTAGGGGGCGGGCCACTGAAGCTTTCTTT. This gives the protein CATSSRGRATEAFF.

This clonotype was observed many times. The chain has TRBV7-8 and TRBJ2-1; TRBD1 might be the D (6 bases). V lost 6 bases, J lost 3 bases, and 9 bases lay in between. Germline CDR1 SGHVS, CDR2 FQNEAQ. The CDR3 is made up of 13 amino acids. CDR3 nucleotides: TGTGCCAGCAGTGGGGGCCTCTACAATGAGCAGTTCTTC. Amino acids: CASSGGLYNEQFF.

The sample holds many counts of this clonotype. V and J are TRBV29-1 and TRBJ2-5; unclear D gene. Germline V lookup: CDR1 SQVTM, CDR2 ANQGSEA. This CDR3 is built from 12 residues. The V end was cut by 4 bases, the J end by 1 base, with 7 bases between. The CDR3 loop is CSVVRTQETQYF. In DNA, the CDR3 is TGCAGCGTTGTCCGAACCCAAGAGACCCAGTACTTC.

This clonotype appeared many times. V usage is TRBV3-1 and J usage is TRBJ2-5; D is ambiguous. The CDR3 totals 15 residues. Between the trimmed V and J ends, which lost 0 bases and 0 bases, there was a span of 8 bases. From germline, CDR1 is LGHDT and CDR2 YNNKEL (reference sequence). Here the CDR3 reads CASSQDPRNQETQYF. The CDR3 DNA reads as TGTGCCAGCAGCCAAGATCCAAGAAACCAAGAGACCCAGTACTTC.

This clonotype came up many times. Germline is not matched at one junction end, which may reflect a read error. The V call is TRBV9, the J call TRBJ2-2, with D perhaps being TRBD1 or TRBD2 (5 bases each). Germline V gene data show CDR1 as SGDLS and CDR2 as YYNGEE. This CDR3 spans 15 amino acids. CDR3 region: CASSPSGTFTGQLFF. CDR3 DNA: TGTGCCAGCAGCCCCTCCGGGACCTTCACCGGGCAGCTGTTTTTT.

This clonotype has a count of ten or more. The chain links TRBV28 to TRBJ2-7, with 8 bases that match TRBD2. CDR1 MDHEN and CDR2 SYDVKM come from the germline V gene. Trimming at V came to 5 bases and at J to 6 bases, leaving 9 bases not matched to a gene. This CDR3 region has 14 residues. The CDR3 here is CASSLSGTRGEQYF. CDR3 nucleotide sequence: TGTGCCAGCAGTCTGTCCGGGACTAGAGGCGAGCAGTACTTC.

This clonotype was counted at least ten times. The chain uses TRBV9 and TRBJ2-2, with TRBD1 matching over 7 bases. The V and J ends lost 5 bases and 2 bases, in that order; junction bases with no gene match: 6. The length of the CDR3 is 15 residues. Germline CDR1 and CDR2: SGDLS and YYNGEE. The CDR3 DNA reads as TGTGCCAGCAGAACAGGGGAAGTAAACACCGGGGAGCTGTTTTTT. Its translation is CASRTGEVNTGELFF.

This clonotype came up many times. The DNA for the CDR3 is TGTGCCAGCAGCCCCGGACAGCTCCGGAACGAGCAGTACTTC. Its protein is CASSPGQLRNEQYF. The rearrangement links TRBV6-5 to TRBJ2-7, with D possibly TRBD1 on 6 matching bases. The V end was cut by 6 bases, the J end by 5 bases, with 17 bases between. The germline V gene has CDR1 MNHEY and CDR2 SVGAGI. This CDR3 has 14 residues.

As to this clonotype: This could be a read error, since a much larger clone is one nucleotide away. V gene TRBV6-1 combines with J gene TRBJ1-5; 7 positions agree with TRBD1. The CDR3 has 17 residues. Germline V lookup: CDR1 MNHNS, CDR2 SASEGT. Here the CDR3 DNA reads TGTGCCAGCAGCCTTGTGACAGGGTCTTATAGCGATCAGCCCCAGCATTTT. This translates into CASSLVTGSYSDQPQHF.

This clonotype was observed at least ten times. The CDR3 protein is CAIRSPGGETQYF. In DNA, the CDR3 is TGTGCCATCAGGTCCCCAGGGGGAGAGACCCAGTACTTC. This chain links TRBV10-3 with TRBJ2-5; 7 bases map to TRBD1. Trimming cost V 6 bases and J 4 bases; bases outside gene matches: 5. The CDR3 is made up of 13 amino acids. The germline gives CDR1 ENHRY, CDR2 SYGVKD.

This clonotype was recorded many times. V and J are TRBV7-2 and TRBJ2-5; 10 positions match TRBD1. Trimming took 3 bases from V and 6 from J; bases not matched to a gene: 7. The CDR3 has 15 amino acids. Germline V gene data show CDR1 as SGHTA and CDR2 as FQGNSA. The CDR3 spells CASSLTGGVYQTQYF. The CDR3 DNA is TGTGCCAGCAGCTTGACAGGGGGCGTGTATCAGACCCAGTACTTC.

The chain couples TRBV20-1 to TRBJ2-7, with D uncertain. The germline CDR1 and CDR2 sequences are DFQATT and SNEGSKA (reference sequence). Trimming took 6 bases from V and 0 from J, leaving 12 bases between them. The CDR3 is 13 residues long. The CDR3 sequence: CSALKASSYEQYF. The CDR3 DNA reads as TGCAGTGCCCTTAAGGCGAGCTCCTACGAGCAGTACTTC.

This clonotype was picked up many times. The chain joins TRBV20-1 to TRBJ2-5; 7 bases are a match to TRBD1. The CDR3 is 17 amino acids. Losses at the gene ends were 5 bases for V and 0 bases for J; bases not matched to a gene: 15. The germline V gene encodes CDR1 DFQATT and CDR2 SNEGSKA (reference sequence). CDR3 bases: TGCAGTGCTTGGACAGGAGTTGGTATCTGGTACCAAGAGACCCAGTACTTC. Encoded protein: CSAWTGVGIWYQETQYF.

Many counts were recorded for this clonotype. The gene calls are TRBV9 and TRBJ2-2; TRBD1 agrees at 7 bases. Germline V lookup: CDR1 SGDLS, CDR2 YYNGEE. The CDR3 sequence is 15 residues long. V lost 0 bases, J lost 7 bases, and 6 bases stayed unmatched. CDR3 protein: CASSVERGQNGELFF. The CDR3, as DNA: TGTGCCAGCAGCGTAGAGAGGGGGCAGAACGGGGAGCTGTTTTTT.

This clonotype was recorded many times. The V call is TRBV7-3, the J call TRBJ1-1, with D perhaps TRBD1 (5 bases). Germline V CDR1 and CDR2: SGHTA, FQGTGA. The V end was cut by 0 bases, the J end by 6 bases, with 17 bases between. The CDR3 consists of 16 residues. DNA for the CDR3: TGTGCCAGCAGCTTAACAATAGGGACCCCAGCCTCTGAAGCTTTCTTT. Residues: CASSLTIGTPASEAFF.

This clonotype was counted at least ten times. The V and J genes are TRBV12-3 or TRBV12-4 and TRBJ2-3, with D perhaps matching TRBD2 (5 bases). Trimming shortened V by 2 bases and J by 2 bases, and 8 bases separated the two germline ends. The CDR3 contains 14 residues. CDR3 sequence (DNA): TGTGCCAGCAGTTTAAGGGAGAACACAGATACGCAGTATTTT. It translates to CASSLRENTDTQYF.

The table lists this clonotype with many counts. This chain connects TRBV28 to TRBJ2-3; D is possibly TRBD2 (6 bases). The ends were cut back, 5 bases at V and 2 bases at J, with 17 bases in the middle. Germline lookup yields CDR1 MDHEN and CDR2 SYDVKM. CDR3 length: 16 amino acids. In nucleotides, the CDR3 is TGTGCCAGCAGTCCACCGGAGGGAGTACTCACAGATACGCAGTATTTT. Translation gives CASSPPEGVLTDTQYF. Full variable domain (outside the CDR3, taken from reference TRBV28 and TRBJ2-3): DVKVTQSSRYLVKRTGEKVFLECVQDMDHENMFWYRQDPGLGLRLIYFSYDVKMKEKGDIPEGYSVSREKKERFSLILESASTNQTSMYLCASSPPEGVLTDTQYFGPGTRLTVL.